This T cell receptor beta chain was sequenced in a study of OX40 agonist ivuxolimab in advanced cancers. Some background on the complete study: Ivuxolimab was a fully human IgG2 agonistic monoclonal antibody targeting the costimulatory receptor OX40 (CD134). Intravenous ivuxolimab was administered to patients every 2 weeks at six dose levels: 0.01, 0.1, 0.3, 1.5, 3 and 10 mg/kg. The paper describes the monotherapy dose-escalation part (N of about 50 patients) of the phase I trial of ivuxolimab. Of the roughly 52 patients in dose escalation, about 20 had hepatocellular carcinoma, around 15 had melanoma, 9 had renal cell carcinoma and 9 had head and neck cancer. Patients were allowed to have had prior anti-PD-1, anti-PD-L1 or anti-CTLA-4 therapy, and 30% to 40% of the dose-escalation patients had been treated with checkpoint inhibitors. The dose-escalation cohort was about 87% male with a mean age of 60 years, ranging from roughly 23 to 79. Partial responses were achieved by three dose-escalation patients, of whom one had hepatocellular carcinoma and two had cutaneous melanoma. The point of sequencing TCRbeta in the periphery was to test whether ivuxolimab changed TCR sequence diversity and drove clonal T-cell expansion. The paper as a whole reports these results and caveats: In the 0.1-3.0 mg/kg groups, partial responders were among the patients with the lowest normalized peripheral clonal expansion, particularly in CD8+ T cells. Low levels of normalized T-cell clonal expansion were also seen in some patients who did not respond. The antigen specificity of the peripheral T cells that underwent clonal expansion was not determined. At doses of 0.1 to 3.0 mg/kg, clonal expansion of both CD4+ and CD8+ blood T cells was observed from baseline to week 6. After ivuxolimab, expanded clones were on average more numerous among CD8+ T cells than among CD4+ T cells.

The germline V and J ends show losses of 1 base and 2 bases respectively, and no gene match explains 3 bases of the junction. Reading from cysteine to phenylalanine, the CDR3 counts 16 amino acids. Only the CDR3 DNA is retained, 48 bases long and in frame from the first base. Sequences SGHVS (CDR1) and FNYEAQ (CDR2) are obtained from the germline V gene. The trial excluded patients who had a history of autoimmune disease or who were on systemic immunosuppression. Peripheral blood for TCR sequencing was collected from all dose cohorts at baseline, on cycle 4 day 1, and on cycle 7 day 1. The samples were drawn from a first-in-human, open-label, multicenter phase I dose-escalation trial of ivuxolimab. The trial enrolled adults with locally advanced or metastatic head and neck squamous cell, hepatocellular, melanoma or renal cell carcinoma. Before TCR sequencing, CD4+ T cells and CD8+ T cells were sorted from peripheral blood as separate populations.

For sequencing of the TCRbeta CDR3 region, genomic DNA was extracted from the sorted cells. The immunoSEQ Assay was used for sequencing of TCRbeta CDR3 regions. This is the immuneACCESS table as TCRdb keeps it, with only in-frame sequences that have V and J called. A part of the clones is gone; compared with another copy, unresolved V genes explain less than half, and the rest is unexplained. For this sample the table gives about 100,000 clones, of which about 83% were detected only once. The ten biggest clones cover around 1.6% of the sample. With regard to this clone: Its antigen remains unidentified. Base qualities are not recorded, but no much larger clone differs from it by a single base.

This TCR was sampled from an adult with an advanced solid tumor such as melanoma, head and neck, liver or kidney cancer. The sample in question was CD4+ or CD8+ T cells sorted from blood, obtained in a trial of the OX40 agonist ivuxolimab. Rearrangement joined TRBV7-6 to TRBJ1-2; 11 of the junction bases match TRBD1. The DNA reads TGTGCCAGCAGCTTAGGGACAGGGGGCCCCAACTATGGCTACACCTTC. This yields the protein CASSLGTGGPNYGYTF.